This T cell receptor beta chain was sequenced in a study of CD8+ T cells in alopecia areata. The overall study: Patients took tofacitinib for 6 to 18 months, followed by 6 drug-free months. The SALT score measured affected scalp surface percentage in treated patients.

Treatment described: oral pan-JAK inhibitor, 5-10 mg twice daily. Trimming left V 0 bases short and J 7 bases short, with 16 bases between. Per the germline V gene, CDR1 is LGHNA and CDR2 is YSLEER. This CDR3 comprises 16 residues. Following RNA extraction, reverse transcription yielded cDNA that acted as the sequencing template. Assay: immunoSEQ multiplex PCR; the TCRdb copy retains only in-frame clones and omits some. The sample gives 110,000 to 150,000 clones, about 51% of which show up once; more than 15% is in the top ten. The specimen comprised CD8+ T cells sorted from blood, sampled at week 4, from a patient treated with tofacitinib. V and J are TRBV4-3 and TRBJ1-5; D call uncertain. The receptor was derived from a human donor with alopecia areata. This chain's CDR3 is CASSQDWERVTQPQHF. The CDR3 DNA follows: TGCGCCAGCAGCCAAGACTGGGAGCGGGTAACCCAGCCCCAGCATTTT.